This is a list of T cell receptor beta chains from one sample in a study of vaccination effects on CD4 cells after COVID-19. Libraries were prepared by immunoSEQ multiplex PCR; TCRdb keeps only in-frame clonotypes and omits some of them. The sample includes about 19,000 clones, roughly 72% of them seen just once. Their antigens are not known. The input for sequencing was CD4+ T cells from PBMCs cultured with SARS-CoV-2 spike peptides, taken before COVID-19 vaccination. The receptors shown here come from a human donor who had a prior SARS-CoV-2 infection. The CDR3 runs from the conserved cysteine through the conserved F or W. The D gene is left open where the match is weak. Expanded clones are given a class, and other clones once, few, many or no size at all.

>NA|TRBJ2-4|15|TRBV7-9|NA
CASSLILGGENIQYF
TGTGCCAGCAGCTTAATTCTGGGGGGCGAGAACATTCAGTACTTC
>NA|TRBJ2-7|18|TRBV4-2|TRBD2
CASSPKGLAGSSAYEQYF
TGTGCCAGCAGCCCTAAAGGACTAGCGGGATCTTCGGCCTACGAGCAGTACTTC
>NA|TRBJ2-5|16|TRBV7-8|NA
CASRYRVVSGQETQYF
TGTGCCAGCCGCTATCGGGTGGTGTCGGGACAAGAGACCCAGTACTTC
>few|TRBJ1-6|13|TRBV19|NA
CASAGSYNSPLHF
TGTGCCAGCGCCGGCTCCTATAATTCACCCCTCCACTTT
>NA|TRBJ2-1|15|TRBV5-1|TRBD2
CASSPGTTEARGQFF
TGCGCCAGCAGCCCCGGGACTACGGAAGCGCGTGGGCAGTTCTTC
>few|TRBJ2-1|12|TRBV18|NA
CASSPSYNEQFF
TGTGCCAGCTCACCTTCCTACAATGAGCAGTTCTTC
>NA|TRBJ2-7|14|TRBV9|TRBD2
CASSVLAGVVMQYF
TGTGCCAGCAGCGTTCTAGCGGGAGTAGTAATGCAGTACTTC
>NA|TRBJ2-5|14|TRBV15|TRBD1
CATSRGDREETQYF
TGTGCCACCAGCAGGGGGGACAGGGAAGAGACCCAGTACTTC
>NA|TRBJ2-3|15|TRBV19|TRBD1
CASRRQGAGKDTQYF
TGTGCCAGTAGGCGACAGGGGGCTGGGAAAGATACGCAGTATTTT
>NA|TRBJ2-2|15|TRBV11-2|TRBD1
CASSSRQGNTGELFF
TGTGCCAGCAGCTCCCGACAGGGGAACACCGGGGAGCTGTTTTTT
>few|TRBJ2-5|16|TRBV9|TRBD1
CASSIGTGGFRETQYF
TGTGCCAGCAGCATCGGGACAGGGGGCTTTAGGGAGACCCAGTACTTC
>NA|TRBJ2-5|16|TRBV7-2|TRBD2
CASSSAGGRAWETQYF
TGTGCCAGCAGCTCAGCTGGCGGGAGGGCCTGGGAGACCCAGTACTTC
>once|TRBJ2-7|15|TRBV3-1/TRBV3-2|NA
CASSQILGSFHEQYF
TGTGCCAGCAGCCAGATACTAGGATCGTTCCACGAGCAGTACTTC
>NA|TRBJ2-1|17|TRBV21-1|NA
CASSPFCGKKKNNEQFF
TGTGCCAGCAGCCCTTTTTGCGGGAAAAAGAAAAACAATGAGCAGTTCTTC
>NA|TRBJ1-2|16|TRBV7-9|NA
CASSLAGSRANYGYTF
TGTGCCAGCAGCTTAGCAGGGAGCAGGGCTAACTATGGCTACACCTTC
>NA|TRBJ2-3|13|TRBV18|NA
CASSPTLTDTQYF
TGTGCCAGCTCACCCACTCTCACAGATACGCAGTATTTT
>NA|TRBJ2-1|14|TRBV2|NA
CASSEARQQDEQFF
TGTGCCAGCAGTGAAGCAAGGCAGCAGGATGAGCAGTTCTTC
>NA|TRBJ2-3|15|TRBV19|NA
CASSYRQATTDTQYF
TGTGCCAGTAGTTATAGACAGGCCACGACAGATACGCAGTATTTT
>few|TRBJ1-2|14|TRBV4-2|NA
CASSQGWKNYGYTF
TGTGCCAGCAGCCAAGGATGGAAAAACTATGGCTACACCTTC
>NA|TRBJ2-7|13|TRBV5-4|NA
CASRVGQRGEQYF
TGTGCCAGCAGAGTGGGACAAAGAGGGGAGCAGTACTTC
>few|TRBJ2-1|14|TRBV5-4|NA
CASSLTGRRVEQFF
TGTGCCAGCAGCTTGACAGGACGTCGGGTTGAGCAGTTCTTC
>NA|TRBJ1-1|13|TRBV7-9|NA
CASSLEANTEAFF
TGTGCCAGCAGCTTAGAGGCGAACACTGAAGCTTTCTTT
>once|TRBJ2-1|14|TRBV5-1|NA
CASSLVTVLNEQFF
TGCGCCAGCAGCCTAGTGACAGTTTTGAATGAGCAGTTCTTC
>NA|TRBJ1-1|14|TRBV5-1|NA
CASSLGSEGTEAFF
TGCGCCAGCAGCTTGGGGTCGGAAGGCACTGAAGCTTTCTTT
>NA|TRBJ2-2|16|TRBV5-1|TRBD2
CASSLSGGVNTGELFF
TGCGCCAGCAGCTTAAGCGGGGGGGTGAACACCGGGGAGCTGTTTTTT
>NA|TRBJ2-6|22|TRBV18|TRBD1
CASSPALQGTIKFSSGANVLTF
TGTGCCAGCTCACCAGCTCTACAGGGGACGATCAAATTTAGCTCTGGGGCCAACGTCCTGACTTTC
>NA|TRBJ2-5|14|TRBV5-1|TRBD2
CASSLTAGGETQYF
TGCGCCAGCAGCTTGACAGCGGGGGGAGAGACCCAGTACTTC
>few|TRBJ2-7|13|TRBV7-2|NA
CASSPRQAGEQYF
TGTGCCAGCAGCCCACGACAGGCTGGGGAGCAGTACTTC
>NA|TRBJ1-5|15|TRBV15|NA
CATSRGGDGNQPQHF
TGTGCCACCAGCAGAGGGGGGGATGGCAATCAGCCCCAGCATTTT
>NA|TRBJ2-3|15|TRBV7-3|NA
CASSLSRGYTDTQYF
TGTGCCAGCAGCTTATCACGCGGGTACACAGATACGCAGTATTTT
>once|TRBJ2-3|14|TRBV7-2|NA
CASSAGLNVGTQYF
TGTGCCAGCAGCGCTGGACTAAATGTGGGGACGCAGTATTTT
>few|TRBJ1-1|15|TRBV23-1|NA
CASSGGVRAPTEAFF
TGCGCCAGCAGTGGGGGCGTGCGGGCCCCCACTGAAGCTTTCTTT
>once|TRBJ2-7|16|TRBV6-2/TRBV6-3|NA
CASSSGFWPSVYEQYF
TGTGCCAGCAGTTCGGGGTTTTGGCCGTCAGTTTACGAGCAGTACTTC
>NA|TRBJ2-7|12|TRBV7-2|NA
CASSLGSYEQYF
TGTGCCAGCAGCTTAGGATCCTACGAGCAGTACTTC
>NA|TRBJ1-5|13|TRBV7-2|TRBD1
CASSLDRDQPQHF
TGTGCCAGCAGCTTGGACAGGGACCAGCCCCAGCATTTT
>NA|TRBJ2-2|14|TRBV4-2|TRBD1
CASSHRGLTGELFF
TGTGCCAGCAGCCACAGGGGGCTCACCGGGGAGCTGTTTTTT
>NA|TRBJ2-5|13|TRBV3-1/TRBV3-2|NA
CASSPFGGETQYF
TGTGCCAGCAGCCCTTTTGGGGGAGAGACCCAGTACTTC
>NA|TRBJ1-5|12|TRBV7-9|TRBD1
CASSLATGRQHF
TGTGCCAGCAGCTTAGCGACAGGGCGCCAGCATTTT
>few|TRBJ2-7|16|TRBV21-1|NA
CASSCGLAGSPYEQYF
TGTGCCAGCAGCTGCGGACTAGCGGGATCCCCCTACGAGCAGTACTTC
>NA|TRBJ2-1|13|TRBV30|TRBD2
CAWWGLAANEQFF
TGTGCCTGGTGGGGACTAGCGGCAAATGAGCAGTTCTTC